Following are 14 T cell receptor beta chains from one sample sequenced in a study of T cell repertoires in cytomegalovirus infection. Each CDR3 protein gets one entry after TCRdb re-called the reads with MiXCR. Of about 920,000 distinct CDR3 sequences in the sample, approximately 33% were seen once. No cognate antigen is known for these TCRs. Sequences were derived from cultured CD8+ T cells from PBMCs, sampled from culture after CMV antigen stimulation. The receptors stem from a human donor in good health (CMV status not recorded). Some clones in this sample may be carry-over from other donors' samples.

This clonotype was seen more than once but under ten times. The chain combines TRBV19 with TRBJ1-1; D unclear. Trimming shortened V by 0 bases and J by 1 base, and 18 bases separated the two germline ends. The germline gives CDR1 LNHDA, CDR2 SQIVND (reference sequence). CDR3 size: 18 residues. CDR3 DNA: TGTGCCAGTAGTATAGATGGGCCGCAGTGGAGAGCGAACACTGAAGCTTTCTTT. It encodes CASSIDGPQWRANTEAFF.

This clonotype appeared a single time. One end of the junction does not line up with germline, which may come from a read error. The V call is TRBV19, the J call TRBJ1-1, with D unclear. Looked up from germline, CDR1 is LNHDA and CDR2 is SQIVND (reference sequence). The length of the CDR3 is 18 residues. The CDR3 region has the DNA TGTGCCAGTAGTCCAACCGCGAGGGTTCTCACTATGAACGCTGAAGCTTTCTTT. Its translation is CASSPTARVLTMNAEAFF.

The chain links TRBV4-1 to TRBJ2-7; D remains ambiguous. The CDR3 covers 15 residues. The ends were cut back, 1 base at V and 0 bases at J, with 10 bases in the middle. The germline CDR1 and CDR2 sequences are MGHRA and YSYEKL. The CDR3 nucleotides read TGCGCCAGCAGCCAAGCCACCGCCCTCTCCTACGAGCAGTACTTC. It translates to CASSQATALSYEQYF.

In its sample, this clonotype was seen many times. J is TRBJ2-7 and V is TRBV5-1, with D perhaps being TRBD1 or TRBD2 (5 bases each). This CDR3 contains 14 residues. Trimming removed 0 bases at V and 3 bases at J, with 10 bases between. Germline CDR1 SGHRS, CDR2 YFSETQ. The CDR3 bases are TGCGCCAGCAGCTTGGGTGGGGACGGCTACGAGCAGTACGTC. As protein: CASSLGGDGYEQYV.

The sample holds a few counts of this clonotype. CDR3 sequence: CASRPLAAQETQYF. Here the CDR3 DNA reads TGTGCCAGCAGACCGCTAGCGGCCCAAGAGACCCAGTACTTC. The chain has TRBV6-5 and TRBJ2-5; 7 bases are a match to TRBD2. The CDR3 sequence is 14 residues long. Per germline, CDR1 MNHEY and CDR2 SVGAGI. V gave up 6 bases and J gave up 1 base; unmatched junction bases: 5.

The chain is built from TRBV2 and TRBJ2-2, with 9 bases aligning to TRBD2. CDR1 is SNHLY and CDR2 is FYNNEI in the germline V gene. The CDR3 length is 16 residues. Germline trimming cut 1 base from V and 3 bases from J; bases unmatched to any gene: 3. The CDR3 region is CASSEGLAGHTGELFF. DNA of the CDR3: TGTGCCAGCAGTGAAGGGCTAGCGGGGCACACCGGGGAGCTGTTTTTT.

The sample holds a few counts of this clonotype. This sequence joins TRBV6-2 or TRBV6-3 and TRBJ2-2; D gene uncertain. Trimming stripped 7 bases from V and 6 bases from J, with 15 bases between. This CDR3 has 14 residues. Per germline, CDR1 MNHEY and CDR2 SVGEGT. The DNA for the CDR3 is TGTGCCAGCATCCAATTAGGTACCCCCGGGGAGCTGTTTTTT. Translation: CASIQLGTPGELFF.

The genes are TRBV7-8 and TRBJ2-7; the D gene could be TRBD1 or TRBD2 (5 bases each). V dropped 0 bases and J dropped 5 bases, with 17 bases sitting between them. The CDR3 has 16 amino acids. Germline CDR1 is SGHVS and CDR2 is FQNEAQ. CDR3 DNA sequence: TGTGCCAGCAGCTTAGCGGCCGGGACGGCTGCGGACGAGCAGTACTTC. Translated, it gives CASSLAAGTAADEQYF.

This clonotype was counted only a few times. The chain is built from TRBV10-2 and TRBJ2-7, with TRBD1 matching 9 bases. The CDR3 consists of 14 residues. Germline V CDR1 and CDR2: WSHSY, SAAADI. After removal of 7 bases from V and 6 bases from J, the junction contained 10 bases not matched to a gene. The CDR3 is CASNGQGLSGEQYF. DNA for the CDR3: TGCGCCAGCAATGGACAGGGGTTAAGCGGCGAGCAGTACTTC.

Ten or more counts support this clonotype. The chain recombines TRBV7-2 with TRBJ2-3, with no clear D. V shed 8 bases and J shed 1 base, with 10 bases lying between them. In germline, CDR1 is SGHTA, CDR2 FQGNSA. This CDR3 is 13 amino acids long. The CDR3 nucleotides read TGTGCCAGCGGTCGGTTCCGCACAGATACGCAGTATTTT. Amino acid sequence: CASGRFRTDTQYF. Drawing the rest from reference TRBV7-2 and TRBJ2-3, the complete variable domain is GAGVSQSPSNKVTEKGKDVELRCDPISGHTALYWYRQSLGQGLEFLIYFQGNSAPDKSGLPSDRFSAERTGGSVSTLTIQRTQQEDSAVYLCASGRFRTDTQYFGPGTRLTVL.

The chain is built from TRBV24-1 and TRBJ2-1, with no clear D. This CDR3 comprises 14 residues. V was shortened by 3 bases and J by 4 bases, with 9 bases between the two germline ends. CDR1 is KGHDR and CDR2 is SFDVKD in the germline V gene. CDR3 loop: CATSDHEGYNEQFF. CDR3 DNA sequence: TGTGCCACCAGTGATCACGAAGGGTACAATGAGCAGTTCTTC.

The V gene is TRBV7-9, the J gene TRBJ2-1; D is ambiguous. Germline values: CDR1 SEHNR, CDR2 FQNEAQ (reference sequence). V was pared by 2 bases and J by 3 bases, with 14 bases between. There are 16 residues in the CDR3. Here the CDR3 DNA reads TGTGCCAGCAGCTTAATTATCGGTGACTTCTACAATGAGCAGTTCTTC. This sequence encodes CASSLIIGDFYNEQFF.

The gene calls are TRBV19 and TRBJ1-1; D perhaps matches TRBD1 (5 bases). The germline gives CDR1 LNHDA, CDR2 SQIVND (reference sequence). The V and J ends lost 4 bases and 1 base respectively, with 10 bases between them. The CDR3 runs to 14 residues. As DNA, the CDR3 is TGTGCCAGTAGTAACGGGGGACCGAACACTGAAGCTTTCTTT. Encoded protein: CASSNGGPNTEAFF. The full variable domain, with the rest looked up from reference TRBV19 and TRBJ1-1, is DGGITQSPKYLFRKEGQNVTLSCEQNLNHDAMYWYRQDPGQGLRLIYYSQIVNDFQKGDIAEGYSVSREKKESFPLTVTSAQKNPTAFYLCASSNGGPNTEAFFGQGTRLTVV.

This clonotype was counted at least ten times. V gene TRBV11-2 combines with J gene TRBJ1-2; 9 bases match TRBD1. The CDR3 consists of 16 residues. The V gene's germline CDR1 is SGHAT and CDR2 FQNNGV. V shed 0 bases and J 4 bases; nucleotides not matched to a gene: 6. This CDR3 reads CASSLEGTGFFYGYTF. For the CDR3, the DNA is TGTGCCAGCAGCTTAGAAGGGACAGGGTTCTTCTATGGCTACACCTTC. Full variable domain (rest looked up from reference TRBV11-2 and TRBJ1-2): EAGVAQSPRYKIIEKRQSVAFWCNPISGHATLYWYQQILGQGPKLLIQFQNNGVVDDSQLPKDRFSAERLKGVDSTLKIQPAKLEDSAVYLCASSLEGTGFFYGYTFGSGTRLTVV.